This TCR beta chain was recorded in a study of T cell changes during pregnancy in multiple sclerosis. Measured with immunoSEQ multiplex PCR; TCRdb has only the in-frame clones, and not every one. This sample has tens of thousands of clones, with under 95% found just once. CDR1 is KGHSH and CDR2 is LQKENI in the germline V gene. The ends were cut back, 1 base at V and 6 bases at J, with 10 bases in the middle. This CDR3 region has 14 residues. The sequencing used CD4+ T cells from peripheral blood mononuclear cells, collected in the second trimester of pregnancy. The sequence was collected from a female donor in good health, enrolled as a control in a pregnancy study. This rearrangement joins TRBV18 to TRBJ2-1; TRBD2 might be the D (5 bases). The CDR3 loop is CASSPLSEGNEQFF. Written as DNA, the CDR3 is TGTGCCAGCTCACCACTATCCGAGGGCAATGAGCAGTTCTTC.